The 28 T cell receptor beta chains presented below share a single source sample, sequenced in a study of T cells in Graves' hyperthyroidism and ophthalmopathy (dated by TCRdb to between 2017 and 2020). To prepare the library, multiplex PCR was applied. The sequencer was an Illumina HiSeq 2000. The TCR beta CDR3 regions were amplified from RNA transcripts. For the first round of RT-PCR on the TCR CDR3, the HTBI primer set was used together with the Qiagen OneStep RT-PCR kit. TCRdb took the public reads, trimmed them with fastp at Q25, ran MiXCR for clone calling and kept in-frame beta chains. Entries that share a CDR3 protein sequence are merged under the most common genes and DNA. Within this sample are roughly 570,000 distinct CDR3 sequences, with about 15% of them counted one time only. The ten largest make up under 7.5% of the sample. The material sequenced was blood. The receptors stem from a woman aged 25 to 39 with Graves' hyperthyroidism.

This clonotype appeared many times. The V gene is TRBV30, the J gene TRBJ1-1, with D hard to call. The CDR3 has 17 residues. From germline, CDR1 is GTSNPN and CDR2 SVGIG (reference sequence). Trimming shortened V by 5 bases and J by 3 bases, and 25 bases separated the two germline ends. CDR3 DNA: TGTGCCTGGCACCCCGGTGGCTCCTTATTTCGGGACACTGAAGCTTTCTTT. It encodes CAWHPGGSLFRDTEAFF.

This clonotype occurred many times. The V gene is TRBV5-5, the J gene TRBJ1-5; D is possibly TRBD1 (6 bases). This CDR3 has 15 amino acids. Germline CDR1 is SGHKS and CDR2 is YYEKEE (reference sequence). V was trimmed by 9 bases and J by 0 bases, leaving 16 bases between them. The CDR3 loop is CATSLGANSNQPQHF. CDR3 sequence (DNA): TGTGCCACTTCTCTGGGGGCTAATAGCAATCAGCCCCAGCATTTT.

In its sample, this clonotype was seen many times. The chain couples TRBV6-2 or TRBV6-3 to TRBJ2-7, with TRBD2 as a possible D gene (5 bases). Germline CDR1 MNHEY, CDR2 SVGEGT. CDR3 size: 12 residues. V was pared by 7 bases and J by 7 bases, with 14 bases between. CDR3 amino acids: CASKPSPGEQYF. In DNA, the CDR3 is TGTGCCAGCAAGCCCAGTCCGGGGGAGCAGTACTTC.

This chain connects TRBV20-1 to TRBJ1-1, with 9 bases identical to TRBD1. The CDR3 is 13 residues long. Germline lookup yields CDR1 DFQATT and CDR2 SNEGSKA (reference sequence). V shed 3 bases and J 6 bases; nucleotides not matched to a gene: 5. The CDR3 DNA sequence: TGCAGTGCTAGGACAGGGGGAGGTGCTGAAGCTTTCTTT. It encodes CSARTGGGAEAFF.

The CDR3 reads CATAGRGGYTF. Written as DNA, the CDR3 is TGTGCCACCGCGGGTCGGGGTGGCTACACCTTC. This chain connects TRBV24-1 to TRBJ1-2; no definite D call. The CDR3 covers 11 residues. Trimming shortened V by 9 bases and J by 7 bases, and 11 bases separated the two germline ends. The germline V gene has CDR1 KGHDR and CDR2 SFDVKD.

This clonotype has at least ten counts. This chain connects TRBV7-3 to TRBJ2-7; D might be TRBD2 (6 bases). This CDR3 is built from 15 residues. V was shortened by 3 bases and J by 0 bases, with 12 bases between the two germline ends. CDR1 is SGHTA and CDR2 is FQGTGA in the germline V gene. The CDR3 region has the DNA TGTGCCAGCAGCTTGCAAGCGGGTAGCTCCTACGAGCAGTACTTC. It yields the protein CASSLQAGSSYEQYF.

This chain joins TRBV3-1 and TRBJ2-7; 8 nucleotides match TRBD2. This CDR3 is 17 amino acids long. V lost 3 bases and J lost 2; bases outside the gene matches: 12. Per germline, CDR1 LGHDT and CDR2 YNNKEL (reference sequence). The CDR3 sequence: CASSQEPPGGVTYEQYF. In nucleotides, the CDR3 is TGTGCCAGCAGCCAGGAACCGCCGGGGGGGGTCACCTACGAGCAGTACTTC.

This clonotype was seen many times. In DNA form, the CDR3 reads TGCAGTGCTAGAGATCTTGGTCAGAGCTCCTACGAGCAGTACTTC. It yields the protein CSARDLGQSSYEQYF. The J gene is TRBJ2-7, the V gene TRBV20-1; D not resolved. The CDR3 is made up of 15 amino acids. Germline V gene lookup returns CDR1 DFQATT and CDR2 SNEGSKA (reference sequence). With 0 bases removed from V and 0 bases from J, the gap between germline ends came to 12 bases.

This clonotype was seen ten or more times. J is TRBJ2-1 and V is TRBV12-3 or TRBV12-4; 8 bases are a match to TRBD1. V was pared by 3 bases and J by 8 bases, with 9 bases of the junction left unmatched. The CDR3 length is 15 residues. CDR3 in amino acids: CASSFSGQGVDEQFF. The CDR3 coding sequence is TGTGCCAGCAGTTTTTCTGGACAGGGTGTGGATGAGCAGTTCTTC.

This chain connects TRBV28 to TRBJ2-1, with TRBD2 matching over 10 bases. The length of the CDR3 is 16 residues. Germline-derived CDR1 and CDR2 are MDHEN and SYDVKM. The V segment lost 4 bases and the J segment 3 bases; nucleotides outside the gene matches: 6. The CDR3 sequence: CASSSPTSGFYNEQFF. The DNA of the CDR3 is TGTGCCAGCAGTTCCCCGACTAGCGGGTTCTACAATGAGCAGTTCTTC. Using reference TRBV28 and TRBJ2-1 for the parts outside the CDR3, the full variable domain is DVKVTQSSRYLVKRTGEKVFLECVQDMDHENMFWYRQDPGLGLRLIYFSYDVKMKEKGDIPEGYSVSREKKERFSLILESASTNQTSMYLCASSSPTSGFYNEQFFGPGTRLTVL.

This chain links TRBV13 with TRBJ2-3, with 15 bases lining up with TRBD2. Germline V CDR1 and CDR2: PRHDT, FYEKMQ (reference sequence). Trimming removed 4 bases from V and 3 bases from J; junction bases left unmatched: 8. The CDR3 sequence is 18 residues long. The CDR3 DNA is TGTGCCAGCAGCTCTAGGGGACTAGCGGGAGGTCAGACAGATACGCAGTATTTT. Its protein is CASSSRGLAGGQTDTQYF.

This clonotype has a handful of counts. V gene TRBV19 combines with J gene TRBJ2-1; no definite D call. V was clipped by 0 bases and J by 4 bases, with 10 bases between them. The CDR3 covers 15 residues. From germline, CDR1 is LNHDA and CDR2 SQIVND (reference sequence). CDR3 in amino acids: CASSIEGDGYNEQFF. DNA for the CDR3: TGTGCCAGTAGTATAGAGGGCGACGGTTACAATGAGCAGTTCTTC.

This clonotype has a count of ten or more. V gene TRBV16 combines with J gene TRBJ1-1; possible D gene TRBD1, 5 bases. Germline V gene data show CDR1 as KGHSY and CDR2 as FQNENV. The V gene lost 3 bases and the J gene lost 12 bases, with 11 bases spanning the gap. This CDR3 region has 11 residues. CDR3 DNA sequence: TGTGCCAGCAGCCAGCCGGGGCCCCCTTTCTTT. It is translated as CASSQPGPPFF.

The chain couples TRBV4-3 to TRBJ2-4; TRBD1 matches 8 bases. Per germline, CDR1 LGHNA and CDR2 YSLEER. Germline trimming cut 3 bases from V and 10 bases from J; bases unmatched to any gene: 20. The CDR3 is made up of 18 amino acids. This CDR3 reads CASSQASAGQGSVFIQYF. The CDR3 bases are TGCGCCAGCAGCCAGGCGTCGGCAGGACAGGGTAGCGTTTTTATTCAGTACTTC.

This clonotype showed up just a few times. This rearrangement joins TRBV7-9 to TRBJ2-7, with no clear D. Germline assignment: CDR1 SEHNR and CDR2 FQNEAQ (reference sequence). The ends were cut back, 4 bases at V and 1 base at J, with 17 bases in the middle. The CDR3 spans 16 residues. CDR3 in DNA: TGTGCCAGCAGCTCGCGACCTAGGACGGTATCCTACGAGCAGTACTTC. Translated: CASSSRPRTVSYEQYF.

Turning to this clonotype: This may stem from a read error, because a much larger clone lies one nucleotide away. J is TRBJ2-1 and V is TRBV6-1, with 7 bases lining up with TRBD2. The V gene's germline CDR1 is MNHNS and CDR2 SASEGT. The CDR3 totals 14 residues. Trimming removed 5 bases from V and 8 bases from J; junction bases left unmatched: 9. This chain's CDR3 is CASSRLAAADEQFF. The CDR3 DNA reads TGTGCCAGCAGTCGACTAGCAGCGGCCGATGAGCAGTTCTTC.

This clonotype has ten or more counts. The chain recombines TRBV27 with TRBJ1-2; D remains ambiguous. V was clipped by 0 bases and J by 3 bases, with 11 bases between them. The CDR3 consists of 15 residues. CDR1 MNHEY and CDR2 SMNVEV come from the germline V gene (reference sequence). CDR3 region: CASSLSFGSHYGYTF. CDR3 nucleotides: TGTGCCAGCAGTTTATCGTTCGGGTCCCACTATGGCTACACCTTC.

This chain joins TRBV4-1 and TRBJ2-2, with TRBD1 matching over 10 bases. From germline, CDR1 is MGHRA and CDR2 YSYEKL. Germline trimming cut 0 bases from V and 6 bases from J; bases unmatched to any gene: 4. The length of the CDR3 is 16 residues. The CDR3 region has the DNA TGCGCCAGCAGCCAAGATGGGACAGGGGCCTCCGGGGAGCTGTTTTTT. It is translated as CASSQDGTGASGELFF.

This clonotype was counted many times. This rearrangement joins TRBV2 to TRBJ1-3, with D perhaps matching TRBD1 (6 bases). The V end lost 4 bases, the J end lost 2 bases, and 12 bases lay between the germline ends. CDR1 is SNHLY, CDR2 FYNNEI, per germline. The CDR3 loop spans 15 amino acids. This CDR3 reads CASSVSGAPGNTIYF. CDR3 coding DNA: TGTGCCAGCAGTGTCTCGGGGGCGCCTGGAAACACCATATATTTT.

This clonotype was recorded a few times. The CDR3 region is CSLEGGEHPDTQYF. The CDR3 DNA follows: TGCAGCCTCGAGGGGGGGGAACATCCAGATACGCAGTATTTT. V and J are TRBV29-1 and TRBJ2-3; a possible D gene is TRBD2 (7 bases). V was clipped by 8 bases and J by 4 bases, with 19 bases between them. The CDR3 consists of 14 residues. Germline V lookup: CDR1 SQVTM, CDR2 ANQGSEA.

This clonotype came up many times. The rearrangement links TRBV12-3 or TRBV12-4 to TRBJ2-2, with TRBD2 identical over 10 bases. Germline trimming cut 3 bases from V and 5 bases from J; bases unmatched to any gene: 6. This CDR3 has 16 residues. The CDR3 bases are TGTGCCAGCAGTTTCGGTAGCGGGAGGAGAACCGGGGAGCTGTTTTTT. Translating gives CASSFGSGRRTGELFF.

This clonotype has at least ten counts. This chain links TRBV9 with TRBJ2-7, with D perhaps assigned TRBD1 or TRBD2 (5 bases each). With 2 bases removed from V and 6 bases from J, the gap between germline ends came to 12 bases. The CDR3 is made up of 13 amino acids. Per the germline V gene, CDR1 is SGDLS and CDR2 is YYNGEE. The CDR3 DNA reads as TGTGCCAGCAGCGTCAGGGACCGAGGCGAGCAGTACTTC. This encodes CASSVRDRGEQYF.

The chain combines TRBV18 with TRBJ1-1, with D maybe TRBD1 (5 bases). CDR3 length: 14 residues. The V and J ends lost 3 bases and 4 bases respectively, with 12 bases between them. Germline V gene data show CDR1 as KGHSH and CDR2 as LQKENI. The CDR3 coding sequence is TGTGCCAGCTCACCTTGGGACCGAGGCACTGAAGCTTTCTTT. This gives the protein CASSPWDRGTEAFF.

The rearrangement joins TRBV5-4 to TRBJ2-3; possible D gene TRBD1, 6 bases. The V gene's germline CDR1 is SGHNT and CDR2 YYREEE (reference sequence). The CDR3 is 18 amino acids. Trimming cost V 2 bases and J 0 bases, with 19 bases left between them. Written as DNA, the CDR3 is TGTGCCAGCAGCTTCCCGGGGACGGGACAACGTAGCACAGATACGCAGTATTTT. It yields the protein CASSFPGTGQRSTDTQYF. Variable domain in full (rest from reference TRBV5-4 and TRBJ2-3): ETGVTQSPTHLIKTRGQQVTLRCSSQSGHNTVSWYQQALGQGPQFIFQYYREEENGRGNFPPRFSGLQFPNYSSELNVNALELDDSALYLCASSFPGTGQRSTDTQYFGPGTRLTVL.

The gene calls are TRBV27 and TRBJ2-5; TRBD2 matches 15 bases. This CDR3 comprises 13 residues. Looked up from germline, CDR1 is MNHEY and CDR2 is SMNVEV (reference sequence). V shed 6 bases and J 10 bases; nucleotides not matched to a gene: 3. CDR3 nucleotide sequence: TGTGCCAGCAGCGGACTAGCGGGGGGGATCCAGTACTTC. Translated, it gives CASSGLAGGIQYF.

This clonotype was observed at least ten times. This sequence joins TRBV12-3 or TRBV12-4 and TRBJ2-3, with 7 bases aligning to TRBD1. The CDR3 sequence is 16 residues long. The junction had 6 bases not matched to a gene; V was cut back by 1 base and J by 2 bases. The CDR3 sequence is CASSLVGDRNTDTQYF. The CDR3 DNA reads as TGTGCCAGCAGTTTAGTAGGGGACAGAAACACAGATACGCAGTATTTT.

There are a few counts of this clonotype. The chain uses TRBV6-1 and TRBJ2-1; D may be TRBD1 (7 bases). The germline V gene encodes CDR1 MNHNS and CDR2 SASEGT. The V and J ends lost 6 bases and 2 bases respectively, with 14 bases between them. The length of the CDR3 is 15 residues. Here the CDR3 reads CASSDAGTAYNEQFF. The CDR3, as DNA: TGTGCCAGCAGCGACGCGGGGACAGCCTACAATGAGCAGTTCTTC.

This clonotype was counted at least ten times. The CDR3 bases are TGTGCCAGCGGAGCTGTTAGCTCCTACAATGAGCAGTTCTTC. Translating it yields CASGAVSSYNEQFF. This chain uses TRBV5-6 with TRBJ2-1; D is uncertain. V was trimmed by 7 bases and J by 0 bases, leaving 11 bases between them. Per the germline V gene, CDR1 is SGHDT and CDR2 is YYEEEE. This CDR3 spans 14 amino acids.